The entry below gives a single TCR beta chain sequence along with its context. This sample stems from a study of T cell changes during pregnancy in multiple sclerosis. This table comes from immunoSEQ multiplex PCR, and its TCRdb copy is limited to in-frame clones, with some not included. The sample has approximately 58,000 clones, over 85% seen once. V gave up 4 bases and J gave up 5 bases, with 16 bases separating them. The germline CDR1 and CDR2 sequences are SGHNT and YYREEE (reference sequence). The CDR3 is 15 residues long. Sequencing used peripheral blood, obtained in the second trimester of pregnancy. The genes are TRBV5-4 and TRBJ2-1; tentative D call: TRBD2 (6 bases). This receptor was obtained from a female donor with multiple sclerosis, enrolled in a pregnancy study. Written as DNA, the CDR3 is TGTGCCAGCAGCCTGGACACGGGACTTAACAATGAGCAGTTCTTC. Amino acids: CASSLDTGLNNEQFF.